The 10 T cell receptor beta chains below come from one sample, sequenced in a study of identical twins. TCRdb re-derived calls from the 5' RACE reads in MiXCR, one entry per CDR3 protein. Of 500,000 or so distinct CDR3 sequences listed, 13% to 15% are singletons. The sample was also reused in another study, on yellow fever vaccine responses in identical twins.

Sequencing input: CD4+ T cells sorted from blood. These receptor sequences come from a woman younger than 30 in good health.

This clonotype was seen many times. This rearrangement joins TRBV12-3 or TRBV12-4 to TRBJ2-1; no clear D gene. V dropped 3 bases and J dropped 3 bases, with 6 bases sitting between them. The CDR3 spans 13 residues. Here the CDR3 reads CASSLIDYNEQFF. In nucleotides, the CDR3 is TGTGCCAGCAGTTTGATAGACTACAATGAGCAGTTCTTC.

In this sample, this clonotype turned up many times. This sequence joins TRBV4-2 and TRBJ2-7, with TRBD2 as a possible D gene (6 bases). V was clipped by 0 bases and J by 0 bases, with 9 bases between them. Germline V gene sequence: CDR1 LGHNA, CDR2 YNFKEQ. The CDR3 has 15 residues. The CDR3 spells CASSQEEGSSYEQYF. Written as DNA, the CDR3 is TGTGCCAGCAGCCAAGAGGAGGGGAGCTCCTACGAGCAGTACTTC.

This clonotype has just a few counts. The rearrangement links TRBV20-1 to TRBJ2-1, with D tentatively TRBD2 (5 bases). Looked up from germline, CDR1 is DFQATT and CDR2 is SNEGSKA (reference sequence). V was clipped by 8 bases and J by 5 bases, with 16 bases between them. The CDR3 runs 13 residues. CDR3 coding DNA: TGCAGTCCCCAGAGTCCGGGGAACAATGAGCAGTTCTTC. Translation gives CSPQSPGNNEQFF.

This CDR3 reads CASRRTSGVLTDTQYF. CDR3 sequence (DNA): TGTGCCAGCAGACGGACTAGCGGGGTTCTCACAGATACGCAGTATTTT. V usage is TRBV11-2 and J usage is TRBJ2-3; TRBD2 matches at 12 bases. The V gene's germline CDR1 is SGHAT and CDR2 FQNNGV. The CDR3 contains 16 residues. J lost 2 bases, V lost 6 bases, and 6 bases had no gene match.

This clonotype appeared a few times. The CDR3 here is CASSYRAINSPLHF. As DNA, the CDR3 is TGTGCCAGCAGTTACCGGGCGATTAATTCACCCCTCCACTTT. The chain employs TRBV6-5 and TRBJ1-6; D unresolved. The CDR3 spans 14 residues. Trimming removed 2 bases at V and 6 bases at J, with 8 bases between. Germline V gene data show CDR1 as MNHEY and CDR2 as SVGAGI.

In its sample, this clonotype was seen many times. The V and J genes are TRBV4-3 and TRBJ1-1; no clear D. The V gene's germline CDR1 is LGHNA and CDR2 YSLEER. V was shortened by 0 bases and J by 1 base, with 9 bases between the two germline ends. CDR3 length equals 15 residues. CDR3 nucleotide sequence: TGCGCCAGCAGCCAAGATGGGCGGGGGAACACTGAAGCTTTCTTT. Translation: CASSQDGRGNTEAFF.

This sequence joins TRBV11-2 and TRBJ1-1; D perhaps matches TRBD1 (5 bases). This CDR3 contains 15 residues. The V gene lost 0 bases and the J gene lost 4 bases, with 12 bases spanning the gap. Germline V lookup: CDR1 SGHAT, CDR2 FQNNGV. DNA of the CDR3: TGTGCCAGCAGCTTAGAGAGGGGCGTCGCCACTGAAGCTTTCTTT. This encodes CASSLERGVATEAFF. Full variable domain (missing parts from reference TRBV11-2 and TRBJ1-1): EAGVAQSPRYKIIEKRQSVAFWCNPISGHATLYWYQQILGQGPKLLIQFQNNGVVDDSQLPKDRFSAERLKGVDSTLKIQPAKLEDSAVYLCASSLERGVATEAFFGQGTRLTVV.

CDR3 region: CASRDGLEGGIVYEQYF. CDR3 coding DNA: TGTGCCAGCAGGGACGGACTTGAGGGAGGCATAGTCTACGAGCAGTACTTC. The V call is TRBV7-9, the J call TRBJ2-7; D may be TRBD2 (6 bases). CDR1 and CDR2 (germline): SEHNR, FQNEAQ (reference sequence). The V end lost 6 bases, the J end lost 3 bases, and 24 bases lay between the germline ends. This CDR3 is 17 amino acids long.

This clonotype has ten or more counts. The V call is TRBV4-2, the J call TRBJ2-5; the match to TRBD2 covers 11 bases. Germline CDR1 LGHNA, CDR2 YNFKEQ. The CDR3 runs 17 residues. V lost 0 bases and J lost 5; bases outside the gene matches: 8. This CDR3 reads CASSQDLAGGPRETQYF. The CDR3 DNA is TGTGCCAGCAGCCAAGATTTAGCGGGGGGGCCACGCGAGACCCAGTACTTC.

This clonotype occurred a few times. This chain joins TRBV20-1 and TRBJ1-6; possible D gene TRBD1, 6 bases. CDR1 is DFQATT and CDR2 is SNEGSKA in the germline V gene (reference sequence). CDR3 length equals 13 residues. V was clipped by 5 bases and J by 7 bases, with 12 bases between them. CDR3: CSASDRLNSPLHF. The CDR3 region has the DNA TGCAGTGCTTCGGACAGACTAAATTCACCCCTCCACTTT.